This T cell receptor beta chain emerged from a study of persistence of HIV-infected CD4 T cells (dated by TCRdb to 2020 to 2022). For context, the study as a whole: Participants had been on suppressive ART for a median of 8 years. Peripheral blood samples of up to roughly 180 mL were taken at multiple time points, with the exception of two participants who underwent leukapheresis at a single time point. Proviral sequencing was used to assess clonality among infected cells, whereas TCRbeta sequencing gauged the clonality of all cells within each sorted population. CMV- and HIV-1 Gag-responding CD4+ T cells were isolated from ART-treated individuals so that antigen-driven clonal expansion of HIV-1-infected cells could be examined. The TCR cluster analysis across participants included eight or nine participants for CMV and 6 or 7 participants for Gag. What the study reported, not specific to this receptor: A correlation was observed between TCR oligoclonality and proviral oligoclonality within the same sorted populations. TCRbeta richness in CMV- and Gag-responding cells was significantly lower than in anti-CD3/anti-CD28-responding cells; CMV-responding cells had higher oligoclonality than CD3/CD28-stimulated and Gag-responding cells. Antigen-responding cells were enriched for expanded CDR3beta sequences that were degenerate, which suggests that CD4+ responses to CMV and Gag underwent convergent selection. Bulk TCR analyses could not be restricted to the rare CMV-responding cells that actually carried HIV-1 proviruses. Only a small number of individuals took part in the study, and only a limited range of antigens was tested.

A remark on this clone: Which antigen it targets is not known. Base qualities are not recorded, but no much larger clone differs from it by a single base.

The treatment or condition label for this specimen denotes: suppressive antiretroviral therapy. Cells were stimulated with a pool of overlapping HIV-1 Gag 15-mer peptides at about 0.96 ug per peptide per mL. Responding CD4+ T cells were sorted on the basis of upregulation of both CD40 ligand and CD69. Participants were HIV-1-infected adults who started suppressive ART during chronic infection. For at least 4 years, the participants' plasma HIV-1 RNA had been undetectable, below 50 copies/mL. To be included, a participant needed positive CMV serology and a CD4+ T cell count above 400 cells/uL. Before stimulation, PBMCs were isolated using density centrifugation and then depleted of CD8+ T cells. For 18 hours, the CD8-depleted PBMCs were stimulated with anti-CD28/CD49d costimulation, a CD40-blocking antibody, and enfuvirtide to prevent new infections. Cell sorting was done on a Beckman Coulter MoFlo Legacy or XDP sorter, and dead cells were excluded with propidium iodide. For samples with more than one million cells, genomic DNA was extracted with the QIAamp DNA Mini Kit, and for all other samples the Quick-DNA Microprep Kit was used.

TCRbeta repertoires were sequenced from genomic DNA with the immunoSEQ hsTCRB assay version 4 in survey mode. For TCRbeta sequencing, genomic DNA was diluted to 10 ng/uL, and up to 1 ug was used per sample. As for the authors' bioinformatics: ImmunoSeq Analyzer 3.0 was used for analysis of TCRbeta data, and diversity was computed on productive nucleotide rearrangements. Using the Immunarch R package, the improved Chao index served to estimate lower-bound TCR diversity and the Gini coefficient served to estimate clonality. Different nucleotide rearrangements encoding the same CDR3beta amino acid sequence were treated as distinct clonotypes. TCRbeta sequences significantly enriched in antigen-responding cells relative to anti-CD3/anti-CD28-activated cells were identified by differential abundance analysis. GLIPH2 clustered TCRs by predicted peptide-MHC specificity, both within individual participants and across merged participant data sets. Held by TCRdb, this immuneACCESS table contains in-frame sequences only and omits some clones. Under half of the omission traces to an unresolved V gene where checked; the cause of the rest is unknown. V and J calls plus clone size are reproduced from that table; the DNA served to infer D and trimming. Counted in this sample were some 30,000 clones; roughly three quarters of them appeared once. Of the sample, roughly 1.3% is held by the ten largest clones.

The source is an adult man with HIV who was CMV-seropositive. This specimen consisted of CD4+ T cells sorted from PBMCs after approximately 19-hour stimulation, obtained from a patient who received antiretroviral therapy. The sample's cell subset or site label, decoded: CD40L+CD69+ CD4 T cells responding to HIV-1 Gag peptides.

The CDR3 sequence is CASSLAGTPRGNQPQHF. The sequence in DNA is TGTGCCAGCAGCTTAGCCGGGACTCCGCGGGGCAATCAGCCCCAGCATTTT. The chain was built from TRBV7-8 and TRBJ1-5; TRBD1 is a weak D gene call, 5 bases matching. According to the germline V gene, CDR1 reads SGHVS and CDR2 reads FQNEAQ. Including the terminal cysteine and phenylalanine, the CDR3 comprises 17 residues. Only the CDR3 DNA is retained, 51 bases long and in frame from the first base. Trimming costs V 0 bases and J 2 bases, and their ends lie 14 bases apart.